The sequence of this T cell receptor (beta chain) was determined in a study of blood T cell repertoires in COVID-19 (dated by TCRdb to 2018 to 2021). For the wider study: Collaborator samples came from the United States, Italy and Spain and covered acute and convalescent phases of COVID-19. Where HLA class I and class II types were available, the types were taken from metadata supplied by the sample provider, not from assay-based typing. The repertoires were released in a freely available public database meant as a resource for research on the immune response to SARS-CoV-2. Sample metadata almost always included a de-identified subject ID, COVID-19 status, age in years and sex. Deeply sampled blood TCRbeta repertoires from subjects exposed to, actively infected with, or recovered from COVID-19 were included in the dataset. The samples were drawn from two sources: the first 160 participants of the ongoing ImmuneRACE study, and some 1,300 subjects contributed by 6 global collaborators. The material from the prospective study consisted of cDNA or gDNA derived from T cells, B-cell-depleted T cells, or PBMCs.

General study outcomes and caveats: The amount of clinical and demographic metadata varied by source and participant and was provided uncurated.

V is reduced by 5 bases and J by 5 bases, leaving a spacing of 16 bases between them. From a lookup of the germline V gene, CDR1 and CDR2 are MNHEY and SVGAGI. The CDR3 starts with the cysteine, ends with the phenylalanine, and has 15 residues. Just CDR3 DNA is preserved here, 45 bases in frame from base 1. The immunoSEQ Assay, a bias-controlled multiplex PCR, was used to amplify TCRbeta CDR3 regions from genomic DNA. The authors processed their data as follows. The number of nucleated cells in each sample was estimated by amplification of reference gene primers within the assay. Sequence reads were collapsed and filtered to measure the absolute abundance of every unique TCRbeta CDR3 rearrangement. For each sample, productive Simpson clonality was calculated as the square root of Simpson's diversity index over productive rearrangements. The immuneACCESS repertoire file appears here via TCRdb, limited to in-frame rearrangements. These files lack a portion of the clones; in checked studies, under half of the deficit traces to unresolved V genes, and the cause of the others is not known. V, J and clone size reflect that table, while D and trimming were determined from the DNA. Present in this sample are approximately 400,000 clones, approximately 88% of which were seen just once. Of the sample, 10% to 15% falls within the top ten clones.

One collaborating source in Seattle enrolled patients while the patients were actively infected and followed the patients over time throughout the course of disease. Collaborating institutions collected whole blood in K2EDTA tubes following their own protocols. For TCRbeta analysis, collaborators shipped samples in one of three forms: frozen whole blood, isolated PBMCs, or DNA extracted from either of those sample types. As regards this clone: Its antigen is unknown. Per-base qualities were not stored, and no clone one base away is much larger.

This clonotype originated in a woman in her forties or fifties with COVID-19, enrolled during active disease. This chain is built from TRBV6-5 and TRBJ2-1; the D segment could be TRBD1, given 5 matching bases. What was sequenced was peripheral blood. The sequence in DNA is TGTGCCAGCAGTCACAGGTACCGACAACACAATGAGCAGTTCTTC. This encodes CASSHRYRQHNEQFF.